Included here is one TCR beta chain sequence, with context. Its cognate antigen has yet to be identified. The sample holds no much larger clone one base away, and base qualities are not on file. For CDR1 and CDR2, the germline V gene lists SGHDT and YYEEEE. The CDR3, cysteine through phenylalanine, is 17 amino acids long. Of the read, only the CDR3 DNA is kept; its 51 bases are in frame from base 1. Relative to germline, V is 1 base shorter and J is 0 bases shorter, with 16 bases between their ends. The sample originates from a study of blood T cell repertoires in COVID-19 (dated by TCRdb to the early 2020s). At the level of the whole study: Samples covering the acute and convalescent phases of COVID-19 were provided by collaborators in the United States, Italy and Spain. The samples were drawn from the first 160 participants of the ongoing ImmuneRACE study and from 950 to 1,500 subjects provided by 6 global collaborators. The dataset comprised deeply sampled blood TCRbeta repertoires from subjects exposed to, actively infected with, or recovered from COVID-19. Where available, HLA class I and class II types were obtained from metadata supplied by the sample provider rather than from assay-based typing. The repertoires were released in a freely available public database intended as a resource for research on the immune response to SARS-CoV-2. Nearly every sample came with metadata listing a de-identified subject ID, COVID-19 status, age in years and sex. The material from the prospective study consisted of cDNA or gDNA derived from T cells, B-cell-depleted T cells, or PBMCs.

At one collaborating source in Seattle, patients were enrolled during active infection and were followed longitudinally through the course of disease. Each collaborating institution followed its own protocols to collect whole blood in K2EDTA tubes. For TCRbeta analysis, collaborators shipped samples as frozen whole blood, isolated PBMCs, or DNA extracted from either of those sample types. The immunoSEQ Assay, a bias-controlled multiplex PCR, was used to amplify TCRbeta CDR3 regions from genomic DNA. The authors' pipeline ran thus. The number of nucleated cells in each sample was estimated by amplification of reference gene primers within the assay. Sequence reads were collapsed and filtered to measure the absolute abundance of every unique TCRbeta CDR3 rearrangement. For each sample, productive Simpson clonality was calculated as the square root of Simpson's diversity index across productive rearrangements. TCRdb's version of the immuneACCESS table is confined to in-frame rearrangements and falls short of the full clone set. An unresolved V gene accounts for under half of the shortfall where checked; the remainder is of unknown origin. V, J and clone size derive from that table, while D and trimming were established from the DNA sequence. In all, the sample holds 180,000 or so clones, and around 81% of those were seen once. The ten largest make up roughly 9.6% of the sample.

Summary of the overall study and its limitations: The amount of clinical and demographic metadata varied by source and participant and was provided uncurated.

The clonotype originates from a woman aged 40 to 49 with COVID-19, enrolled during active disease. Sequenced material: peripheral blood. The rearranged segments are TRBV5-6 and TRBJ1-1; confidence is insufficient to name the D gene. The DNA sequence follows: TGTGCCAGCAGCTTGTACCGTACCCAGGTCGTGAACACTGAAGCTTTCTTT. Translated, this gives CASSLYRTQVVNTEAFF.